The entry that follows covers one T cell receptor (beta chain) sequence. Its antigen is not identified. The sample is drawn from a study of PD-1 blockade in mismatch repair-deficient tumors. The wider study: Enrolled about 2013-2017, patients had progressing, pretreated mismatch repair-deficient cancers of about a dozen types. The study, taken as a whole, reports: After pembrolizumab, tumor-resident clones rose rapidly, then generally contracted before radiologic responses.

Mismatch repair deficiency was confirmed in all patients, by PCR or immunohistochemistry. Three pembrolizumab responders had their TCRs sequenced. J lost 2 bases, V lost 7 bases, and 16 bases had no gene match. The CDR3 totals 17 residues. The germline gives CDR1 MNHEY, CDR2 SMNVEV (reference sequence). The data were produced by immunoSEQ multiplex PCR, yet TCRdb's version contains in-frame clones alone and is incomplete. Of about 23,000 clones listed, 75% to 85% are singletons. This clonotype was sampled from an adult with mismatch repair-deficient cancer. Here the sequenced sample was peripheral blood, taken 12 weeks after starting pembrolizumab. The V and J genes are TRBV27 and TRBJ1-2, with 7 bases identical to TRBD1. The CDR3 region has the DNA TGTGCCAGCACCCAATCCGGAGGGGGCGGGGCGAACTATGGCTACACCTTC. It specifies CASTQSGGGGANYGYTF.